Below are 5 T cell receptor beta chains sequenced from a single sample in a study of T cells in Graves' hyperthyroidism and ophthalmopathy. RNA transcripts were the template for amplifying TCR beta CDR3 regions. The study used the HTBI primer set for a first-round RT-PCR of the TCR CDR3. MiXCR, applied by TCRdb to the multiplex PCR reads, yields one record per CDR3 protein. Of more than 450,000 distinct CDR3 sequences listed, about 20% are singletons. The specimen sequenced was blood. The receptors here all came from a man between 35 and 55 years old with Graves' ophthalmopathy.

This clonotype was observed many times. The gene calls are TRBV7-8 and TRBJ2-3; the D gene could be TRBD1 or TRBD2 (6 bases each). The V gene lost 5 bases and the J gene lost 6 bases, with 18 bases spanning the gap. The CDR3 totals 15 residues. Per the germline V gene, CDR1 is SGHVS and CDR2 is FQNEAQ. CDR3 coding DNA: TGTGCCAGCAGCATGACTAGTGGGGGCTCGGATACGCAGTATTTT. Protein sequence: CASSMTSGGSDTQYF.

This clonotype was seen repeatedly, ten times or more. The V call is TRBV28, the J call TRBJ2-2; D is undetermined. Germline V gene sequence: CDR1 MDHEN, CDR2 SYDVKM. V was pared by 7 bases and J by 4 bases, with 10 bases between. The CDR3 loop spans 13 amino acids. The CDR3 sequence is CASIGSATGELFF. The CDR3 DNA sequence: TGTGCCAGCATTGGAAGCGCCACCGGGGAGCTGTTTTTT.

The chain employs TRBV29-1 and TRBJ1-1; D is unresolved. The V gene's germline CDR1 is SQVTM and CDR2 ANQGSEA. This CDR3 has 12 amino acids. V shed 6 bases and J shed 0 bases, with 8 bases lying between them. CDR3 DNA: TGCAGCGTGGGCCCCATGAACACTGAAGCTTTCTTT. This codes for CSVGPMNTEAFF.

This clonotype occurred many times. The CDR3 is CASSGQASTDTQYF. CDR3 DNA sequence: TGTGCCAGCAGCGGGCAGGCTAGCACAGATACGCAGTATTTT. The chain uses TRBV11-3 and TRBJ2-3; no clear D gene. This CDR3 is 14 amino acids long. Germline V CDR1 and CDR2: SGHNT, YENEEA. V gave up 5 bases and J gave up 0 bases, with 9 bases separating them.

This rearrangement joins TRBV6-1 to TRBJ2-7; 9 bases align to TRBD1. V gave up 4 bases and J gave up 2 bases; unmatched junction bases: 6. Germline V gene sequence: CDR1 MNHNS, CDR2 SASEGT. The CDR3 is 15 residues long. The CDR3 sequence is CASSGLWTGAYEQYF. As DNA, the CDR3 is TGTGCCAGCAGTGGATTATGGACAGGGGCCTACGAGCAGTACTTC.